This TCR beta chain was documented in a study of blood T cell repertoires in COVID-19. Method: immunoSEQ multiplex PCR; TCRdb's copy keeps in-frame clones and lacks some. This sample yields approximately 64,000 clones, of which approximately 90% are seen a single time; 10% belongs to the top ten. This clonotype was obtained from a woman aged 35 to 49 who had recovered from COVID-19. The sample consisted of PBMCs or T cells enriched from blood (not recorded which).

In DNA, the CDR3 is TGTGCCAGCACCCCAGGGGCTGGCACTGAAGCTTTCTTT. Protein sequence: CASTPGAGTEAFF. The V gene is TRBV12-3 or TRBV12-4, the J gene TRBJ1-1; perhaps TRBD1 as D (6 bases). The CDR3 loop spans 13 amino acids. V lost 7 bases and J lost 4, with 13 bases in between.